A single sample gave rise to the 29 T cell receptor beta chains below, sequenced in a study of type 1 and type 2 diabetes patients. Genomic DNA was the PCR template. Amplification of the beta chain CDR3 used 30 forward and 13 reverse multiplex primers. TCRdb passed the multiplex PCR reads through MiXCR, listing each CDR3 protein once. The sample has 250,000 or so distinct CDR3 sequences, around 47% seen once. The sequencing input was peripheral blood mononuclear cells (PBMCs). These TCRs come from a man between 18 and 35 years old with type 2 diabetes.

As to this clonotype: This may stem from a read error, because a much larger clone lies one nucleotide away. The chain employs TRBV14 and TRBJ2-5, with D uncertain. The germline CDR1 and CDR2 sequences are SGHDN and FVKESK. V was shortened by 4 bases and J by 5 bases, with 8 bases between the two germline ends. The CDR3 sequence is 12 residues long. The CDR3 nucleotides read TGTGCCAGCAGCCTGAGTGTGGAGACCCAGTACTTC. Translation: CASSLSVETQYF.

This rearrangement joins TRBV7-2 to TRBJ2-7; no clear D gene. The V end was cut by 4 bases, the J end by 4 bases, with 11 bases between. The CDR3 is made up of 13 amino acids. Germline assignment: CDR1 SGHTA and CDR2 FQGNSA. CDR3 loop: CASSSIQRYEQYF. The CDR3 bases are TGTGCCAGCAGCTCGATACAGAGATACGAGCAGTACTTC.

The chain employs TRBV12-3 or TRBV12-4 and TRBJ2-3, with 8 bases fitting TRBD1. The CDR3 length is 15 residues. V was clipped by 6 bases and J by 3 bases; unmatched bases: 8. CDR3 sequence (DNA): TGTGCCAGCAGCCGGGACAGGTCGTTAACAGATACGCAGTATTTT. This codes for CASSRDRSLTDTQYF.

The chain carries TRBV6-1 and TRBJ2-5, with D possibly matching TRBD2 (5 bases). This CDR3 region has 14 residues. Germline CDR1 and CDR2: MNHNS and SASEGT. Trimming removed 2 bases at V and 3 bases at J, with 10 bases between. The DNA for the CDR3 is TGTGCCAGCAGTGAATCGGGGTGGGAAGAGACCCAGTACTTC. As protein: CASSESGWEETQYF.

The DNA of the CDR3 is TGTGCCAGCAGTGAAGGGGCGACAGCTCATGGCTACACCTTC. Translated, it gives CASSEGATAHGYTF. J is TRBJ1-2 and V is TRBV6-1; TRBD1 might be the D (5 bases). With 1 base removed from V and 6 bases from J, the gap between germline ends came to 12 bases. Germline values: CDR1 MNHNS, CDR2 SASEGT. The CDR3 is 14 amino acids.

This clonotype was detected only a few times. This chain joins TRBV11-2 and TRBJ1-1, with D possibly matching TRBD1 (5 bases). Per germline, CDR1 SGHAT and CDR2 FQNNGV. The V gene lost 6 bases and the J gene lost 0 bases, with 17 bases spanning the gap. This CDR3 has 16 residues. CDR3 in DNA: TGTGCCAGCAGAACCACGGGGGGATCCGTGAACACTGAAGCTTTCTTT. Translated: CASRTTGGSVNTEAFF.

V and J are TRBV5-1 and TRBJ2-7, with TRBD2 as a possible D gene (5 bases). The V gene's germline CDR1 is SGHRS and CDR2 YFSETQ. Trimming took off 7 bases at V and 2 bases at J, with 25 bases between the two ends. CDR3 length: 17 amino acids. In nucleotides, the CDR3 is TGCGCCAGCGCCTTAATGGCCGGGATCGCGGCGCCCTACGAGCAGTACTTC. Translated, it gives CASALMAGIAAPYEQYF.

The chain joins TRBV28 to TRBJ1-6, with TRBD1 as a possible D gene (5 bases). CDR3 length: 16 residues. From germline, CDR1 is MDHEN and CDR2 SYDVKM. V lost 11 bases to trimming and J lost 0 bases, with 17 bases between them. DNA of the CDR3: TGTGCCGGAAGAGGGACGGCCAGCTCCTATAATTCACCCCTCCACTTT. Translated: CAGRGTASSYNSPLHF.

This clonotype was observed a handful of times. This chain connects TRBV7-2 to TRBJ2-7; 7 nucleotides agree with TRBD1. The CDR3 totals 16 residues. The V gene's germline CDR1 is SGHTA and CDR2 FQGNSA. Trimming took 5 bases from V and 4 from J; bases not matched to a gene: 14. CDR3 in DNA: TGTGCCAGCAGCCTCACCTCGGGACAGACCGCATACGAGCAGTACTTC. This codes for CASSLTSGQTAYEQYF.

The chain carries TRBV11-2 and TRBJ1-2; D uncertain. CDR1 and CDR2 from the germline V gene are SGHAT and FQNNGV. V dropped 0 bases and J dropped 8 bases, with 13 bases sitting between them. The CDR3 covers 14 residues. The CDR3 DNA follows: TGTGCCAGCAGCTTAGATCATCGGTTAGCGGGCTACACCTTC. Translation gives CASSLDHRLAGYTF. Together with reference TRBV11-2 and TRBJ1-2, the CDR3 gives the full variable domain: EAGVAQSPRYKIIEKRQSVAFWCNPISGHATLYWYQQILGQGPKLLIQFQNNGVVDDSQLPKDRFSAERLKGVDSTLKIQPAKLEDSAVYLCASSLDHRLAGYTFGSGTRLTVV.

The chain couples TRBV19 to TRBJ1-6; no firm D call. Germline values: CDR1 LNHDA, CDR2 SQIVND (reference sequence). This CDR3 contains 14 residues. V was shortened by 2 bases and J by 4 bases, with 6 bases between the two germline ends. The CDR3, as DNA: TGTGCCAGTAGTATAAGGGATTATAATTCACCCCTCCACTTT. As protein: CASSIRDYNSPLHF.

The chain couples TRBV19 to TRBJ2-3; 11 bases are a match to TRBD2. CDR3 length equals 19 residues. Trimming cost V 3 bases and J 2 bases; bases outside gene matches: 13. Germline V gene lookup returns CDR1 LNHDA and CDR2 SQIVND (reference sequence). The CDR3 protein is CASSIRVTSGGGNTDTQYF. The CDR3 DNA is TGTGCCAGTAGTATTCGGGTTACTAGCGGGGGCGGGAACACAGATACGCAGTATTTT.

Only a few counts were recorded for this clonotype. V usage is TRBV13 and J usage is TRBJ1-1; D gene unclear. V gave up 3 bases and J gave up 0 bases, with 14 bases separating them. Germline CDR1 and CDR2: PRHDT and FYEKMQ (reference sequence). The CDR3 totals 16 residues. CDR3 DNA sequence: TGTGCCAGCAGCTTGGGGATTGGCAGCCTGAACACTGAAGCTTTCTTT. It is translated as CASSLGIGSLNTEAFF.

The genes are TRBV15 and TRBJ1-2; 7 bases fit TRBD1. Germline V gene lookup returns CDR1 LNHNV and CDR2 YYDKDF (reference sequence). V lost 3 bases and J lost 4; bases outside the gene matches: 8. The CDR3 is 15 amino acids. CDR3 in amino acids: CATSSRRGGLYGYTF. In DNA, the CDR3 is TGTGCCACCAGCAGTCGCAGGGGGGGGCTCTATGGCTACACCTTC.

The chain combines TRBV10-3 with TRBJ2-7; 9 bases align to TRBD1. Germline values: CDR1 ENHRY, CDR2 SYGVKD. This CDR3 is 13 amino acids long. V gave up 6 bases and J gave up 3 bases; unmatched junction bases: 3. For the CDR3, the DNA is TGTGCCATCAGCGTGACAGGGGGCTACGAGCAGTACTTC. This translates into CAISVTGGYEQYF.

With regard to this clonotype: One base away lies a much larger clone, so this may be a sequencing read error. V is TRBV7-2 and J is TRBJ1-1; the D gene is possibly TRBD1 (6 bases). Germline CDR1 is SGHTA and CDR2 is FQGNSA. V lost 5 bases, J lost 1 base, and 11 bases lay in between. The CDR3 covers 14 residues. The CDR3 reads CASSTLTGNTEAFF. As DNA, the CDR3 is TGTGCCAGCAGCACTTTGACAGGGAACACTGAAGCTTTCTTT. The full variable domain, completed using reference TRBV7-2 and TRBJ1-1, is GAGVSQSPSNKVTEKGKDVELRCDPISGHTALYWYRQSLGQGLEFLIYFQGNSAPDKSGLPSDRFSAERTGGSVSTLTIQRTQQEDSAVYLCASSTLTGNTEAFFGQGTRLTVV.

In this sample, this clonotype turned up a few times. The chain employs TRBV30 and TRBJ2-6; TRBD1 is a possible D gene (6 bases). Germline V gene data show CDR1 as GTSNPN and CDR2 as SVGIG (reference sequence). V gave up 8 bases and J gave up 0 bases, with 14 bases separating them. This CDR3 region has 15 residues. The CDR3 loop is CASTGHNSGANVLTF. The CDR3 DNA sequence: TGTGCCAGTACGGGACACAACTCTGGGGCCAACGTCCTGACTTTC.

The V call is TRBV19, the J call TRBJ2-1; 8 bases map to TRBD1. Germline lookup yields CDR1 LNHDA and CDR2 SQIVND (reference sequence). Trimming took 3 bases from V and 4 from J; bases not matched to a gene: 11. The CDR3 covers 17 residues. The chain's CDR3 is CASSIYSVGQGYNEQFF. The CDR3 nucleotides are TGTGCCAGTAGTATCTACTCCGTAGGACAGGGATACAATGAGCAGTTCTTC.

This sequence joins TRBV7-3 and TRBJ2-1; either TRBD1 or TRBD2 may supply D (7 bases each). Germline V lookup: CDR1 SGHTA, CDR2 FQGTGA. V shed 4 bases and J shed 11 bases, with 24 bases lying between them. The CDR3 runs to 16 residues. CDR3 nucleotide sequence: TGTGCCAGCAGCTCTCGCCCAGGGGGGGTATTCGCCCAGCAGTTCTTC. Its translation is CASSSRPGGVFAQQFF.

The V gene is TRBV30, the J gene TRBJ2-1; 12 nucleotides match TRBD2. Germline values: CDR1 GTSNPN, CDR2 SVGIG (reference sequence). Unmatched junction bases numbered 5, after V lost 3 bases and J lost 8 bases. The CDR3 extends over 14 amino acids. CDR3 nucleotide sequence: TGTGCCTGGAGGCTAGCGGGAGGGCCGCATGAGCAGTTCTTC. It codes for CAWRLAGGPHEQFF.

The chain joins TRBV4-3 to TRBJ1-4, with 11 bases that match TRBD1. The CDR3 is 17 amino acids. Germline V gene data show CDR1 as LGHNA and CDR2 as YSLEER. After removal of 1 base from V and 4 bases from J, the junction contained 5 bases not matched to a gene. CDR3 residues: CASSQGTGGFNNEKLFF. CDR3 sequence (DNA): TGCGCCAGCAGCCAAGGGACAGGGGGCTTTAATAATGAAAAACTGTTTTTT.

With regard to this clonotype: A much larger clone is a single base away; this may be a read error. The chain employs TRBV30 and TRBJ2-5; 8 bases are shared with TRBD1. The J call could be wrong; TRBJ2-1 is a better fit for the DNA end. CDR3 length: 13 residues. Germline CDR1 reads GTSNPN; CDR2 reads SVGIG (reference sequence). The CDR3: CAWSSGQGGEQFF. For the CDR3, the DNA is TGTGCCTGGAGTAGCGGACAGGGCGGCGAGCAGTTCTTC.

This clonotype was observed at least ten times. The chain joins TRBV10-2 to TRBJ1-6; D is unclear. V was cut by 0 bases and J by 5 bases, with 2 bases left in between. Germline V gene sequence: CDR1 WSHSY, CDR2 SAAADI. CDR3 size: 13 residues. CDR3 region: CASSESNNSPLHF. As DNA, the CDR3 is TGCGCCAGCAGTGAGTCCAATAATTCACCCCTCCACTTT.

In regard to this clonotype: This CDR3 is missing its conserved last phenylalanine or tryptophan, likely due to a read error. The chain is built from TRBV13 and TRBJ1-1; no definite D call. With 6 bases removed from V and 0 bases from J, the gap between germline ends came to 8 bases. This CDR3 is built from 13 residues. Germline CDR1 and CDR2: PRHDT and FYEKMQ (reference sequence). As DNA, the CDR3 is TGTGCCAGCAGGCCCTCGATGAACACTGAAGCTTTCTCT. The encoded protein is CASRPSMNTEAFS.

The rearrangement uses TRBV29-1 and TRBJ2-1, with 9 bases lining up with TRBD2. The V gene's germline CDR1 is SQVTM and CDR2 ANQGSEA. J gave up 4 bases and V 3 bases, and 4 bases lay outside the gene matches. This CDR3 comprises 14 residues. DNA for the CDR3: TGCAGCGTTGACGCGGGGGGGATTTACAATGAGCAGTTCTTC. It codes for CSVDAGGIYNEQFF.

This chain joins TRBV12-3 or TRBV12-4 and TRBJ1-5; D is unclear. CDR3 length equals 16 residues. Trimming stripped 7 bases from V and 0 bases from J, with 16 bases between. The CDR3 region is CASTRVGDLSNQPQHF. The CDR3 nucleotides are TGTGCCAGCACCCGAGTTGGCGATCTTAGCAATCAGCCCCAGCATTTT.

The rearrangement joins TRBV6-4 to TRBJ1-1, with D unclear. This CDR3 region has 13 residues. Trimming left V 0 bases short and J 3 bases short, with 5 bases between. Germline-derived CDR1 and CDR2 are MRHNA and SNTAGT. CDR3 sequence: CASSDSRHTEAFF. The CDR3 DNA is TGTGCCAGCAGTGACTCACGACACACTGAAGCTTTCTTT.

A few counts support this clonotype. This chain joins TRBV2 and TRBJ1-1, with a weak D call TRBD1 (5 bases). This CDR3 contains 13 residues. Germline V gene data show CDR1 as SNHLY and CDR2 as FYNNEI. The V end was cut by 8 bases, the J end by 0 bases, with 10 bases between. The CDR3 sequence is CASLDRMNTEAFF. The CDR3 nucleotides are TGTGCCAGCCTCGACAGAATGAACACTGAAGCTTTCTTT.

This clonotype was observed many times. The chain uses TRBV19 and TRBJ1-6, with D uncertain. CDR3 length: 13 amino acids. V gave up 7 bases and J gave up 6 bases, with 10 bases separating them. CDR1 is LNHDA and CDR2 is SQIVND in the germline V gene (reference sequence). DNA for the CDR3: TGTGCCAGTAAATCGGTAATTAATTCACCCCTCCACTTT. It is translated as CASKSVINSPLHF.